This T cell receptor (beta chain) emerged from a study of Ad26.COV2.S vaccination and SARS-CoV-2 variants. Study-level results: Vaccinated individuals (as opposed to placebo recipients) had higher spike-specific TCR breadth.

The treatment was: some 19 received Ad26.COV2.S at low or high dose, single or two shots; roughly five received placebo; per-sample allocation not given. At day 63 after the first vaccine or placebo injection, samples were drawn. From germline, CDR1 is LGHNA and CDR2 YNFKEQ. This CDR3 contains 16 residues. V trimming: 6 bases; J trimming: 0 bases; junction bases outside the gene matches: 6. The protocol was immunoSEQ multiplex PCR, while the TCRdb copy is restricted to in-frame clones and leaves out a portion. This sample has roughly 350,000 clones, with about nine tenths found just once. In regard to this clone: Its antigen is not known.

The chain has TRBV4-2 and TRBJ1-1, with TRBD1 matching 11 bases. This receptor was obtained from a person aged 18-65 years who received the Ad26.COV2.S COVID-19 vaccine or a placebo. Sequenced here: peripheral blood, sampled in a trial of Ad26.COV2.S vaccine versus placebo. Here the CDR3 reads CASRKGQGALNTEAFF. CDR3 in DNA: TGTGCCAGCAGAAAAGGACAGGGGGCTTTGAACACTGAAGCTTTCTTT.